The clone carrying this TCR beta chain was seen only a few times. Its cognate antigen is unknown. It was with 60 Vbeta and 13 Jbeta primers that the PCR ran. Here immunoSEQ multiplex PCR was the method, and the copy in TCRdb shows in-frame clones only, minus some. The sample lists 200,000 to 300,000 clones; 81% were seen once. The data originate from a study of cytomegalovirus exposure and HLA in healthy donors. Whole-study findings and limits: In a later analysis, TCR beta V- and J-gene trimming was associated with a missense DCLRE1C variant.

CDR3 length equals 12 residues. The V gene's germline CDR1 is SGHRS and CDR2 YFSETQ. Trimming removed 5 bases from V and 6 bases from J, with 9 bases in between. Material for sequencing was PBMCs. This receptor was identified in an older woman in good health and CMV-seropositive. This rearrangement joins TRBV5-1 to TRBJ2-1; possible D gene TRBD1, 5 bases. As DNA, the CDR3 is TGCGCCAGCAGTTCTCAGGGCAATGAGCAGTTCTTC. Translating gives CASSSQGNEQFF.